This T cell receptor (beta chain) was profiled in a study of cytomegalovirus exposure and HLA in healthy donors. The study's findings and limits: Upon later analysis, HLA-associated TCR beta chains proved more clonally expanded than other, equally common chains. V- and J-gene trimming in TCR beta was tied to a missense DCLRE1C variant by an analysis performed later.

A word on this clone: The antigen is unknown.

With 60 Vbeta and 13 Jbeta primers, the PCR was carried out. Here immunoSEQ multiplex PCR was the method, and the copy in TCRdb shows in-frame clones only, minus some. Among about 200,000 clones listed, around 85% were seen once. Germline lookup yields CDR1 LNHNV and CDR2 YYDKDF (reference sequence). Trimming cost V 1 base and J 2 bases; bases outside gene matches: 15. The CDR3 consists of 19 residues. The V gene is TRBV15, the J gene TRBJ2-5, with 8 nucleotides matching TRBD2. Specimen: PBMCs. The receptor was isolated from a man aged 45-65 years in good health and CMV-seronegative. The CDR3 bases are TGTGCCACCAGCAGAGCGAGGTTTGGGCTAGCGGGTGCTCAAGAGACCCAGTACTTC. This encodes CATSRARFGLAGAQETQYF.